One sample yielded the 20 T cell receptor beta chains listed below, sequenced in a study of OX40 agonist ivuxolimab in advanced cancers. TCRdb keeps only in-frame clones here, not all; method: immunoSEQ multiplex PCR. The sample consists of around 19,000 clones, less than 80% of them appearing once. The sequencing here drew on CD4+ or CD8+ T cells sorted from blood, taken in a trial of the OX40 agonist ivuxolimab. The receptors were sampled from an adult with an advanced solid tumor such as melanoma, head and neck, liver or kidney cancer.

The genes are TRBV28 and TRBJ2-7, with no clear D. This CDR3 region has 13 residues. Per germline, CDR1 MDHEN and CDR2 SYDVKM. Deletions cut 7 bases from V and 5 bases from J, with 15 bases between. CDR3 in DNA: TGTGCCAGCAACCTCAATCCGGCCCACGAGCAGTACTTC. This encodes CASNLNPAHEQYF.

V is TRBV15 and J is TRBJ1-2; tentative D call: TRBD1 (5 bases). CDR3 length: 14 residues. Germline V gene sequence: CDR1 LNHNV, CDR2 YYDKDF (reference sequence). V dropped 5 bases and J dropped 0 bases, with 10 bases sitting between them. The CDR3, as DNA: TGTGCCACCAGCGGAGGGGCGTCTAACTATGGCTACACCTTC. This translates into CATSGGASNYGYTF. Filled out from reference TRBV15 and TRBJ1-2, the complete variable domain reads DAMVIQNPRYQVTQFGKPVTLSCSQTLNHNVMYWYQQKSSQAPKLLFHYYDKDFNNEADTPDNFQSRRPNTSFCFLDIRSPGLGDTAMYLCATSGGASNYGYTFGSGTRLTVV.

The chain joins TRBV28 to TRBJ2-4; 8 bases are a match to TRBD1. The CDR3 sequence is 13 residues long. Trimming at V came to 11 bases and at J to 7 bases, leaving 10 bases not matched to a gene. Germline-derived CDR1 and CDR2 are MDHEN and SYDVKM. CDR3 DNA sequence: TGTGCCTCTCTGGGACAGGCGACCAACATTCAGTACTTC. Translated, it gives CASLGQATNIQYF.

The chain joins TRBV6-6 to TRBJ1-3; D unresolved. Trimming pared 3 bases from V and 0 bases from J, leaving 12 bases between. Germline assignment: CDR1 MNHNY and CDR2 SVGAGI (reference sequence). The CDR3 loop spans 16 amino acids. The DNA of the CDR3 is TGTGCCAGCAGTTATTTGGACGGAGTCTCTGGAAACACCATATATTTT. This codes for CASSYLDGVSGNTIYF.

The chain recombines TRBV28 with TRBJ2-7; D possibly uses TRBD1 or TRBD2 (6 bases each). Deletions cut 7 bases from V and 2 bases from J, with 15 bases between. The CDR3 totals 14 residues. CDR1 and CDR2 (germline): MDHEN, SYDVKM. The chain's CDR3 is CASTPTGAAYEQYF. The CDR3 nucleotides read TGTGCCAGCACCCCAACGGGGGCCGCCTACGAGCAGTACTTC.

This clone turned up a few times. The CDR3 region has the DNA TGTGCCAGCAGTCCCCTAGGAGCGGGGGAGCCCCGTGAGCAGTTCTTC. This translates into CASSPLGAGEPREQFF. This sequence joins TRBV28 and TRBJ2-1, with TRBD2 matching 8 bases. Germline V gene data show CDR1 as MDHEN and CDR2 as SYDVKM. The CDR3 has 16 amino acids. Trimming took 5 bases from V and 9 from J; bases not matched to a gene: 15. Variable domain in full (rest from reference TRBV28 and TRBJ2-1): DVKVTQSSRYLVKRTGEKVFLECVQDMDHENMFWYRQDPGLGLRLIYFSYDVKMKEKGDIPEGYSVSREKKERFSLILESASTNQTSMYLCASSPLGAGEPREQFFGPGTRLTVL.

This clone was seen only a few times. The V gene is TRBV7-9, the J gene TRBJ1-1, with D possibly being TRBD1 (5 bases). Germline values: CDR1 SEHNR, CDR2 FQNEAQ (reference sequence). CDR3 length equals 17 residues. V lost 0 bases to trimming and J lost 3 bases, with 17 bases between them. CDR3 amino acids: CASSLAKGNPRDTEAFF. Written as DNA, the CDR3 is TGTGCCAGCAGCTTAGCGAAGGGGAACCCTAGGGACACTGAAGCTTTCTTT.

CDR3 nucleotides: TGTGCCAGCAGCCCCAGCAGCGGGAGTGTCGTTTACGAGCAGTACTTC. This gives the protein CASSPSSGSVVYEQYF. V and J are TRBV27 and TRBJ2-7, with TRBD2 matching 8 bases. Germline CDR1 is MNHEY and CDR2 is SMNVEV (reference sequence). V trimming: 6 bases; J trimming: 4 bases; junction bases outside the gene matches: 14. This CDR3 has 16 residues.

This chain joins TRBV7-8 and TRBJ1-2; D not resolved. Germline V CDR1 and CDR2: SGHVS, FQNEAQ. The CDR3 is 15 amino acids. V was trimmed by 8 bases and J by 8 bases, leaving 24 bases between them. CDR3 residues: CASGANSGVSLGYTF. As DNA, the CDR3 is TGTGCCAGCGGAGCCAATAGCGGCGTTTCCTTGGGCTACACCTTC.

This chain joins TRBV11-2 and TRBJ2-7; TRBD2 matches 8 bases. Germline CDR1 reads SGHAT; CDR2 reads FQNNGV. The CDR3 contains 14 residues. V shed 5 bases, J shed 0 bases, and the junction held 3 bases outside the gene matches. CDR3 loop: CASSQTSASYEQYF. DNA of the CDR3: TGTGCCAGCAGCCAGACTAGCGCCTCCTACGAGCAGTACTTC.

The V gene is TRBV9, the J gene TRBJ2-3; maybe TRBD2 (5 bases). The CDR3 length is 16 residues. CDR1 is SGDLS, CDR2 YYNGEE, per germline. The germline V and J ends were trimmed by 0 bases and 5 bases, with 16 bases remaining between them. DNA of the CDR3: TGTGCCAGCAGCGTAGCTTTAGCGCCGCTAATAGATACGCAGTATTTT. This sequence encodes CASSVALAPLIDTQYF.

As for this clone: Other nucleotide sequences in the sample specify the same CDR3. V is TRBV28 and J is TRBJ2-5, with 8 bases matching TRBD2. V shed 5 bases, J shed 2 bases, and the junction held 10 bases outside the gene matches. Germline V gene data show CDR1 as MDHEN and CDR2 as SYDVKM. There are 16 residues in the CDR3. CDR3 in amino acids: CASSGLAGNLQETQYF. Written as DNA, the CDR3 is TGTGCCAGCAGTGGGCTAGCGGGTAATCTTCAAGAGACCCAGTACTTC.

By sample share, this clone is medium-sized. The gene calls are TRBV7-9 and TRBJ1-1, with D possibly TRBD1 on 6 matching bases. The CDR3 is made up of 13 amino acids. CDR1 SEHNR and CDR2 FQNEAQ come from the germline V gene (reference sequence). The V end was cut by 8 bases, the J end by 0 bases, with 10 bases between. Here the CDR3 reads CASLGQLNTEAFF. The CDR3 bases are TGTGCCAGCTTGGGACAATTGAACACTGAAGCTTTCTTT.

The chain uses TRBV7-2 and TRBJ1-5; maybe TRBD1 (5 bases). This CDR3 contains 16 residues. Germline V CDR1 and CDR2: SGHTA, FQGNSA. Trimming took off 1 base at V and 3 bases at J, with 13 bases between the two ends. The CDR3: CASSLVVAGPNQPQHF. CDR3 DNA: TGTGCCAGCAGCTTAGTGGTTGCAGGGCCCAATCAGCCCCAGCATTTT.

This chain's CDR3 is CASSPGTGGTNEKLFF. As DNA, the CDR3 is TGTGCCAGCAGTCCCGGGACAGGGGGAACTAATGAAAAACTGTTTTTT. The chain combines TRBV27 with TRBJ1-4, with 11 bases matching TRBD1. Trimming at V came to 5 bases and at J to 1 base, leaving 3 bases not matched to a gene. This CDR3 is built from 16 residues. Germline CDR1 is MNHEY and CDR2 is SMNVEV (reference sequence).

Points on this clone: A read error may account for a junction end that differs from germline. The chain links TRBV4-1 to TRBJ2-7; 11 nucleotides agree with TRBD2. This CDR3 region has 15 residues. Germline V lookup: CDR1 MGHRA, CDR2 YSYEKL. The CDR3 coding sequence is TGCGCCAGCAACCAAATAGCGGGAGGGTCCTACGAGCAGTACTTC. Amino acids: CASNQIAGGSYEQYF.

This clone was seen once. The chain links TRBV6-5 to TRBJ2-7; a weak D match, TRBD1 (6 bases). CDR1 is MNHEY, CDR2 SVGAGI, per germline. The CDR3 loop spans 13 amino acids. Trimming pared 2 bases from V and 2 bases from J, leaving 7 bases between. The CDR3 protein is CASSYRQAYEQYF. The CDR3 DNA reads TGTGCCAGCAGTTACCGACAGGCCTACGAGCAGTACTTC.

The chain carries TRBV2 and TRBJ1-1; no firm D call. V lost 10 bases and J 1 base, leaving 13 bases between the germline ends. CDR3 length: 13 residues. In germline, CDR1 is SNHLY, CDR2 FYNNEI. The CDR3 DNA is TGTGCCACAAAGTCGCGGGCGAACACTGAAGCTTTCTTT. Translating it yields CATKSRANTEAFF.

The J gene is TRBJ1-5, the V gene TRBV4-3; no clear D gene. V was clipped by 0 bases and J by 5 bases, with 11 bases between them. CDR1 and CDR2 from the germline V gene are LGHNA and YSLEER. The CDR3 loop spans 15 amino acids. CDR3 DNA sequence: TGCGCCAGCAGCCAAGATCGGGCCGACCATCAGCCCCAGCATTTT. Protein product: CASSQDRADHQPQHF.

The chain combines TRBV4-1 with TRBJ1-1, with TRBD1 identical over 8 bases. Looked up from germline, CDR1 is MGHRA and CDR2 is YSYEKL. The V segment lost 6 bases and the J segment 4 bases; nucleotides outside the gene matches: 10. The CDR3 covers 15 residues. CDR3 sequence: CASSPDPGQGTEAFF. CDR3 in DNA: TGCGCCAGCAGTCCCGACCCCGGACAGGGCACTGAAGCTTTCTTT.